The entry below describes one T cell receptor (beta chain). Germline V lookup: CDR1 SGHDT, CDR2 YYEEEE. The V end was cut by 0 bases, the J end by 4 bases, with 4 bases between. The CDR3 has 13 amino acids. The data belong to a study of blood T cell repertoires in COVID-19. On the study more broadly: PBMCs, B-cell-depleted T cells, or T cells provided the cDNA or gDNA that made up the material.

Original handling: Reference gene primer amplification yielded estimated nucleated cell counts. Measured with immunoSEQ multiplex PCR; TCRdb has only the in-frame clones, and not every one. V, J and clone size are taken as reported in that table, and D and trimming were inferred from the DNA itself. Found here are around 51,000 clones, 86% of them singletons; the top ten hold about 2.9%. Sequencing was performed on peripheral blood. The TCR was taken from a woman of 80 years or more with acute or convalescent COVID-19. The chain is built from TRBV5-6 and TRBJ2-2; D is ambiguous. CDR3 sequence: CASSLEPTGELFF. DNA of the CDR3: TGTGCCAGCAGCTTGGAGCCCACCGGGGAGCTGTTTTTT.